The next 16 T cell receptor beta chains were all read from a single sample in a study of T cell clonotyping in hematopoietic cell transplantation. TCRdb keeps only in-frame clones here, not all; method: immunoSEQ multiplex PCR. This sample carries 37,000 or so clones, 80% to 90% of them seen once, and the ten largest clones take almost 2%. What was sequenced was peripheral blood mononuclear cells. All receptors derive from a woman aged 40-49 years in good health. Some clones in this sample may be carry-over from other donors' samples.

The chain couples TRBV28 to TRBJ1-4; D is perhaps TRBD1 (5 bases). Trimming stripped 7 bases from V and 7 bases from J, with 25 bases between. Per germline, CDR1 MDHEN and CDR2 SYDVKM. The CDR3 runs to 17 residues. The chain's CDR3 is CASNVGVQRGKGEKLFF. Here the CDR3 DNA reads TGTGCCAGCAACGTGGGTGTCCAGAGGGGAAAGGGTGAAAAACTGTTTTTT.

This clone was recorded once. DNA for the CDR3: TGTGCCAGCACCCCGACTAGCGGTGGAAGAGGCGAGCAGTACTTC. Residues: CASTPTSGGRGEQYF. This sequence joins TRBV6-5 and TRBJ2-7; TRBD2 matches 9 bases. Germline V gene lookup returns CDR1 MNHEY and CDR2 SVGAGI. This CDR3 has 15 amino acids. The ends lost 7 bases at V and 6 bases at J; junction bases unmatched: 13.

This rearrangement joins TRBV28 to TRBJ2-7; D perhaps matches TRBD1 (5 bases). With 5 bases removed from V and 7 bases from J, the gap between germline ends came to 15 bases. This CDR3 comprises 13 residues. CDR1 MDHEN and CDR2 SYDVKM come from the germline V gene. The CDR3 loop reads CASSERGYGEQYF. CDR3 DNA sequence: TGTGCCAGCAGTGAAAGGGGTTATGGTGAGCAGTACTTC.

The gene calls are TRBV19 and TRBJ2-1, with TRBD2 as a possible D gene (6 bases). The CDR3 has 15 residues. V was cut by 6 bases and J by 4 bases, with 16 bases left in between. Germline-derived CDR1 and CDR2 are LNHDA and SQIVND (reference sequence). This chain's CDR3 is CASRGLEKGYNEQFF. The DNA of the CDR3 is TGTGCCAGTAGGGGACTTGAAAAGGGGTACAATGAGCAGTTCTTC.

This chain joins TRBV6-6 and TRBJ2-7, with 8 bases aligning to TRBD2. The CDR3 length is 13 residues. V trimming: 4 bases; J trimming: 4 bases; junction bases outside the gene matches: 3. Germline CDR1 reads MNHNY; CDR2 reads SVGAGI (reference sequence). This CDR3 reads CASSWGLGYEQYF. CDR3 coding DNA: TGTGCCAGCAGTTGGGGACTAGGGTACGAGCAGTACTTC.

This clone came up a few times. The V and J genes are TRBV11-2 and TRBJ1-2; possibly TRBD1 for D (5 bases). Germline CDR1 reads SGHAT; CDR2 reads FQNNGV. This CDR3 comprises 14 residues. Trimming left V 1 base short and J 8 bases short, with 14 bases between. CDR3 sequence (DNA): TGTGCCAGCAGCTTAGTTACAGGCAATGTGGGCTACACCTTC. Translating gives CASSLVTGNVGYTF. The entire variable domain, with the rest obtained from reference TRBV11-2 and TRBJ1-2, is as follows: EAGVAQSPRYKIIEKRQSVAFWCNPISGHATLYWYQQILGQGPKLLIQFQNNGVVDDSQLPKDRFSAERLKGVDSTLKIQPAKLEDSAVYLCASSLVTGNVGYTFGSGTRLTVV.

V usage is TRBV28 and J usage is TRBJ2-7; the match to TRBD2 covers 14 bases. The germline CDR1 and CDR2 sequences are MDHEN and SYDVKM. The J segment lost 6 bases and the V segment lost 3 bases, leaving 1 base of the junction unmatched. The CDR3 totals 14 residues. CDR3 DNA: TGTGCCAGCAGTTTGACTAGCGGGAGGGTCGAGCAGTACTTC. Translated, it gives CASSLTSGRVEQYF.

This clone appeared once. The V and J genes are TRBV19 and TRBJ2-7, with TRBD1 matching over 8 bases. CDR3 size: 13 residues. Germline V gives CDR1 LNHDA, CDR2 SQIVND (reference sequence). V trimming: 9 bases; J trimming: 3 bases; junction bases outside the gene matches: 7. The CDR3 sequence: CASRDRRLYEQYF. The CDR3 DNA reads TGTGCCAGCAGGGACAGGCGACTCTACGAGCAGTACTTC.

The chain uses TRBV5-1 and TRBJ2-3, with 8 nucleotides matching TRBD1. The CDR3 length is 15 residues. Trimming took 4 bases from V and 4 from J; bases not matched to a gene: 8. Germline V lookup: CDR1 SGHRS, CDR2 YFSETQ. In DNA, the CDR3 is TGCGCCAGCAGCCTTCGGACAGGGTCCCCAGATACGCAGTATTTT. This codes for CASSLRTGSPDTQYF.

The CDR3 loop reads CAISPAGTGAKGEQFF. The CDR3 DNA reads TGTGCCATCAGTCCAGCCGGGACAGGGGCTAAGGGTGAGCAGTTCTTC. The V and J genes are TRBV10-3 and TRBJ2-1; 10 bases align to TRBD1. CDR3 length: 16 amino acids. Germline V CDR1 and CDR2: ENHRY, SYGVKD. V lost 5 bases and J lost 9; bases outside the gene matches: 13.

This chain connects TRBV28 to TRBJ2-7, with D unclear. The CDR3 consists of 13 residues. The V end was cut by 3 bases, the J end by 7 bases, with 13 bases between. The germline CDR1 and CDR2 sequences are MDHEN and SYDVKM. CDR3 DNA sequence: TGTGCCAGCAGTTTTCTTTCTTCGAGGGAGCAGTACTTC. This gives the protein CASSFLSSREQYF.

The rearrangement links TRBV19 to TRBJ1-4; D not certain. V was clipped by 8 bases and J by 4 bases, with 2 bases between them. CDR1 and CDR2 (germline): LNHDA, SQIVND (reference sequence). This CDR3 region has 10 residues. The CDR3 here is CASFNEKLFF. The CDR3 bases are TGTGCCAGTTTTAATGAAAAACTGTTTTTT.

The CDR3 reads CASSLVPEGQYF. CDR3 DNA sequence: TGTGCCAGCAGCTTAGTCCCAGAGGGGCAGTACTTC. This chain links TRBV7-9 with TRBJ2-7, with D possibly being TRBD2 (5 bases). The CDR3 runs 12 residues. V was trimmed by 1 base and J by 9 bases, leaving 10 bases between them. In germline, CDR1 is SEHNR, CDR2 FQNEAQ (reference sequence).

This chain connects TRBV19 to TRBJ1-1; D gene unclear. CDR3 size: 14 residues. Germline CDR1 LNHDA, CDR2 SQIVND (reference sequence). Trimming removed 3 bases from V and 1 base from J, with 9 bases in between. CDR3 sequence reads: CASSILEPNTEAFF. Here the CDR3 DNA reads TGTGCCAGTAGTATTCTCGAACCGAACACTGAAGCTTTCTTT.

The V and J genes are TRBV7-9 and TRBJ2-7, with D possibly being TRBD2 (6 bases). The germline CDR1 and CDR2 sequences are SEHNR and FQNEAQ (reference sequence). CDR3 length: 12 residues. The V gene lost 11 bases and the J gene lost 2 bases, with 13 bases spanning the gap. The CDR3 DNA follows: TGTGCCGGGGAGGATTCAACCTACGAGCAGTACTTC. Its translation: CAGEDSTYEQYF.

CDR3 region: CASSHPQGLGMGGNTIYF. DNA of the CDR3: TGTGCCAGCAGCCATCCCCAGGGCCTGGGGATGGGTGGAAACACCATATATTTT. The chain employs TRBV4-2 and TRBJ1-3, with D perhaps TRBD1 (5 bases). Deletions cut 3 bases from V and 3 bases from J, with 21 bases between. The CDR3 covers 18 residues. The germline gives CDR1 LGHNA, CDR2 YNFKEQ.